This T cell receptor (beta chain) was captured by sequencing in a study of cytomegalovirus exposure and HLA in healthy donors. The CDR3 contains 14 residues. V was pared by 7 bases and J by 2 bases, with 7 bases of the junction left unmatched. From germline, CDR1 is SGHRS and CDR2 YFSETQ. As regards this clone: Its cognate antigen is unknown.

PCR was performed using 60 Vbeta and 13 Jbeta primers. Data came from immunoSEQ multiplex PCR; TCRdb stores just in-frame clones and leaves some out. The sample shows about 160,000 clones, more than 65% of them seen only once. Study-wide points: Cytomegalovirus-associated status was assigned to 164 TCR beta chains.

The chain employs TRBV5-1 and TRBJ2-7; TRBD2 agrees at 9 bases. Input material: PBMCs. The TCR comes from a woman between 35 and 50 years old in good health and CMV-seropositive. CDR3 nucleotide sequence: TGCGCCAGCGGCCCTGCGGGGGGGGCCTACGAGCAGTACTTC. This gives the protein CASGPAGGAYEQYF.